This T cell receptor beta chain was observed in a study of blood T cell repertoires in COVID-19. The repertoire was sequenced with immunoSEQ multiplex PCR; TCRdb's copy has only in-frame clones and lacks some. The repertoire holds tens of thousands of clones, with 85% to 90% as singletons. Germline loops: CDR1 MNHEY, CDR2 SMNVEV (reference sequence). This CDR3 comprises 18 residues. The trim removed 2 bases at V and 0 bases at J, leaving 6 bases unmatched. The TCR was taken from a human donor in a cohort sampled during active COVID-19. The chain links TRBV27 to TRBJ2-6; TRBD1 agrees at 8 bases. The sequencing input was peripheral blood. CDR3 DNA: TGTGCCAGCAGTTTACTGGGGACAGGAAACTCTGGGGCCAACGTCCTGACTTTC. Its translation: CASSLLGTGNSGANVLTF.